This T cell receptor (beta chain) is from a study of blood T cells in healthy people across ages (dated by TCRdb to the mid-2010s). With regard to the full study: In model experiments, template switching captured about one uniquely barcoded TCR beta cDNA molecule for every two T cells. The study measured age-related changes in TCR beta repertoire diversity using deep sequencing normalized with unique cDNA molecular identifiers. The donors were divided into four age groups: young (average around 17 years), middle-aged (about 40), aged (approximately 62) and long-lived (82). To avoid experimental bias, donors of different ages were distributed randomly across sequencing lanes. The study analyzed two additional independent replicas of 1 million unique cDNA reads from the same blood draw for two donors, one aged 18 to 30 and one aged 80 or older. The research as a whole found: The percentage of naive T cells measured by flow cytometry correlated strongly with observed TCR beta diversity. Since profiling was done on bulk unsorted PBMCs, naive and antigen-experienced compartments could not be conclusively compared. Observed TCR beta diversity per million T cells fell roughly linearly with age, and a significant reduction was already apparent by age around 40. Compared with the aged group, the long-lived group had more naive CD4+ T cells, fewer expanded clones and increased TCR diversity, suggesting age selection. Estimates of total diversity based on one million sequenced T cells were considered lower bounds and underestimates. Donor CMV infection status was unknown, potentially confounding age-related changes in expanded clonotypes.

Library preparation employed 5' RACE. Sequencer: Illumina HiSeq 2500. A second roughly 7 to 11 cycle PCR used a sample-barcoded 5' primer and a J-beta primer mix. A template-switch 5' adaptor carrying 12 random nucleotides introduced a unique molecular identifier onto each TCR beta cDNA molecule. At least 2.5 million CDR3-containing paired-end reads were obtained from each sample. First-strand cDNA was synthesized from all RNA with the Mint cDNA synthesis kit, primed by a TRBC-specific oligonucleotide. Following uracil-DNA glycosylase treatment, all cDNA underwent a first 18-cycle PCR with the universal primers M1SS and BC2_uni_R. The paper's data handling went like this. For normalization, 1 million high-quality reads were randomly selected from each sample, with every read carrying a distinct molecular identifier. Instead of being binned into consensus sequences, reads that shared molecular identifiers were thrown out. MiTCR, set to a Q25 quality threshold and the strictest error-elimination algorithm, was used for CDR3 identification, clonotype clustering and error correction. A nonparametric unseen species model with Euler transformation was used to estimate a lower bound on total TCR beta diversity. The raw public data were reprocessed by TCRdb itself: fastp quality trimming at Q25, MiXCR clonotype calling, in-frame beta chains only. Each record represents a unique CDR3 protein, reported with the most common genes and DNA among its rows. V and J calls and clone size were set by TCRdb, not the authors. This sample has 450,000 to 700,000 distinct CDR3 sequences in its table, and 25% to 30% of those were observed once. About 18% of the sample belongs to the ten largest clones.

Concerning this clonotype: No cognate antigen has been identified for it. No base quality values were provided; no much bigger clone lies one nucleotide off.

The donors were roughly 40 Caucasian individuals from Russia, aged roughly 6 to 100 years, who were systemically healthy. Approximately 9.7 milliliters of peripheral blood were drawn from each donor into EDTA-treated Vacutainer tubes. PBMCs were isolated by Ficoll-Paque density-gradient centrifugation, with at least 6 million obtained per sample. Total RNA, at least 6 micrograms per sample, was extracted from PBMCs with Trizol reagent. Naive CD45RAhigh/CD27high T cell percentages were measured by flow cytometry on a PBMC aliquot from every donor. Including cysteine and phenylalanine, the CDR3 has 12 amino acids. Only the CDR3 portion is preserved as DNA: 36 bases, with reading frame beginning at the first base. CDR1 LNHDA and CDR2 SQIVND were looked up in the germline V gene (reference sequence).

The receptor chain draws on TRBV19 and TRBJ1-4, with no D gene named confidently. The clonotype comes from a woman between 65 and 79 years old in good health. Sequencing was carried out using blood. The CDR3 protein sequence reads: CVVGWRDEKLFF. At the DNA level, the sequence is TGTGTCGTCGGCTGGCGGGATGAAAAACTGTTTTTT.